These 20 T cell receptor beta chains share one sample of origin, sequenced in a study of vaccination effects on CD4 cells after COVID-19. Antigens for these TCRs are unknown. TCRdb keeps only in-frame clones here, not all; method: immunoSEQ multiplex PCR. Of tens of thousands of clones in the sample, under 80% are singletons; the top ten hold around 0.95%. The ViraFEST assay expanded antigen-specific CD4+ T cells with viral peptide pools before sequencing. Cultured cells yielded isolated CD4+ T cells after around 10 days. Either the BNT162b2 or mRNA-1273 vaccine was given to participants in two doses. The sequencing here drew on CD4+ T cells from PBMCs cultured with HCoV-OC43 spike peptides, taken after COVID-19 vaccination. Subset specified: HCoV-OC43 spike overlapping peptide pool stimulation. Every receptor here comes from a human donor who received a COVID-19 vaccine.

The chain carries TRBV18 and TRBJ1-2; the match to TRBD1 covers 8 bases. Germline V gene sequence: CDR1 KGHSH, CDR2 LQKENI. The CDR3 length is 13 residues. J gave up 8 bases and V 2 bases, and 4 bases lay outside the gene matches. The CDR3 bases are TGTGCCAGCTCACCAGTACAGGGGGACGGCTACACCTTC. Amino acid sequence: CASSPVQGDGYTF.

This clone has just one count. The chain combines TRBV23-1 with TRBJ2-7; perhaps TRBD2 as D (5 bases). TRBV23-1 is placed among ORFs of uncertain function. Trimming pared 8 bases from V and 0 bases from J, leaving 11 bases between. This CDR3 has 13 amino acids. CDR3 DNA sequence: TGCGCCAGCGGTACGGGGAACTCCTACGAGCAGTACGTC. It specifies CASGTGNSYEQYV.

The genes are TRBV18 and TRBJ1-6; D gene unclear. V shed 1 base and J shed 6 bases, with 7 bases lying between them. Germline CDR1 reads KGHSH; CDR2 reads LQKENI. CDR3 length equals 14 residues. The CDR3 DNA follows: TGTGCCAGCTCACCACAAGGACCTAATTCACCCCTCCACTTT. Residues: CASSPQGPNSPLHF.

This clone was detected a few times. The chain employs TRBV7-2 and TRBJ2-3; D ambiguous. The V gene's germline CDR1 is SGHTA and CDR2 FQGNSA. Trimming removed 4 bases at V and 3 bases at J, with 8 bases between. CDR3 length equals 13 residues. The CDR3: CASSSQNTDTQYF. The CDR3 coding sequence is TGTGCCAGCAGCTCCCAAAATACAGATACGCAGTATTTT.

The chain is built from TRBV6-5 and TRBJ2-3; 11 nucleotides match TRBD2. This CDR3 comprises 14 residues. Germline CDR1 reads MNHEY; CDR2 reads SVGAGI. The trim removed 2 bases at V and 5 bases at J, leaving 0 bases unmatched. CDR3 in DNA: TGTGCCAGCAGTTACCTAGCGGGGGGAGATACGCAGTATTTT. Translating it yields CASSYLAGGDTQYF.

The CDR3 sequence: CASSQGQLEQYV. The CDR3 DNA sequence: TGTGCCAGCAGTCAGGGACAGCTCGAGCAGTACGTC. V usage is TRBV6-6 and J usage is TRBJ2-7; TRBD1 matches 7 bases. Germline V gene data show CDR1 as MNHNY and CDR2 as SVGAGI (reference sequence). V was clipped by 5 bases and J by 6 bases; unmatched bases: 4. CDR3 length equals 12 residues.

This clone was seen a single time. The chain has TRBV10-3 and TRBJ2-7; D ambiguous. Trimming took off 0 bases at V and 4 bases at J, with 10 bases between the two ends. The CDR3 runs 14 residues. Germline V gene data show CDR1 as ENHRY and CDR2 as SYGVKD. CDR3 region: CAISESGSRYEQYV. DNA of the CDR3: TGTGCCATCAGTGAGTCCGGTTCGAGGTACGAGCAGTACGTC.

This chain joins TRBV2 and TRBJ2-2; TRBD1 is a possible D gene (5 bases). V lost 6 bases and J lost 6, with 8 bases in between. Germline V CDR1 and CDR2: SNHLY, FYNNEI. The CDR3 consists of 12 residues. CDR3 in amino acids: CASRQAPGELFF. The DNA for the CDR3 is TGTGCCAGCAGACAGGCGCCCGGGGAGCTGTTTTTT.

In this sample, this clone turned up a few times. This chain connects TRBV5-5 to TRBJ2-1; a possible D gene is TRBD1 (5 bases). CDR3 length: 15 residues. Germline assignment: CDR1 SGHKS and CDR2 YYEKEE (reference sequence). V was cut by 4 bases and J by 8 bases, with 19 bases left in between. The CDR3 nucleotides read TGTGCCAGCAGCCGTGGGGCTAGTTTGGACGATGAGCAGTTCTTC. Translation gives CASSRGASLDDEQFF.

This sequence joins TRBV6-5 and TRBJ1-5; the D is unclear. The ends were cut back, 6 bases at V and 3 bases at J, with 15 bases in the middle. CDR1 and CDR2 (germline): MNHEY, SVGAGI. The CDR3 covers 15 residues. The CDR3 DNA reads TGTGCCAGCAGAGAGGCAGTTGTTTCCAATCAGCCCCAGCATTTT. Amino acid sequence: CASREAVVSNQPQHF.

The chain has TRBV5-4 and TRBJ1-2; 8 bases match TRBD1. The germline V gene has CDR1 SGHNT and CDR2 YYREEE (reference sequence). V gave up 2 bases and J gave up 7 bases; unmatched junction bases: 4. The CDR3 has 13 amino acids. The CDR3 coding sequence is TGTGCCAGCAGCTTAGTGGGACAGGCTGGCTACACCTTC. This encodes CASSLVGQAGYTF.

This clone was recorded a few times. This chain links TRBV10-2 with TRBJ2-7; D call uncertain. Germline CDR1 is WSHSY and CDR2 is SAAADI. The CDR3 length is 13 residues. The V and J ends lost 7 bases and 3 bases respectively, with 13 bases between them. As DNA, the CDR3 is TGCGCCAGCACTCCCGGTTGGGTCTACGAGCAGTACGTC. Protein sequence: CASTPGWVYEQYV.

This chain connects TRBV14 to TRBJ1-2; 10 nucleotides align to TRBD1. The V segment lost 6 bases and the J segment 6 bases; nucleotides outside the gene matches: 7. The CDR3 loop spans 14 amino acids. Germline-derived CDR1 and CDR2 are SGHDN and FVKESK. CDR3 DNA sequence: TGTGCCAGCAGACAGTCCGGGACAGGGGATGGCTACACCTTC. Translation gives CASRQSGTGDGYTF.

In nucleotides, the CDR3 is TGTGCCAGCAGTTTATCTAGCGGGGGGGCTTCCTACGAGCAGTACGTC. Protein: CASSLSSGGASYEQYV. The chain recombines TRBV28 with TRBJ2-7; 12 positions agree with TRBD2. Losses at the gene ends were 1 base for V and 1 base for J; bases not matched to a gene: 2. This CDR3 comprises 16 residues. The germline CDR1 and CDR2 sequences are MDHEN and SYDVKM.

The J gene is TRBJ2-5, the V gene TRBV10-3, with D perhaps matching TRBD1 (5 bases). Germline assignment: CDR1 ENHRY and CDR2 SYGVKD. The V end was cut by 10 bases, the J end by 5 bases, with 11 bases between. The length of the CDR3 is 11 residues. CDR3 sequence reads: CATQGYETQYF. CDR3 bases: TGTGCCACCCAGGGTTACGAGACCCAGTACTTC.

This clone has a handful of counts. The V call is TRBV7-9, the J call TRBJ2-3, with unresolved D. The CDR3 has 12 residues. V was cut by 1 base and J by 6 bases, with 5 bases left in between. Per the germline V gene, CDR1 is SEHNR and CDR2 is FQNEAQ (reference sequence). CDR3 nucleotide sequence: TGTGCCAGCAGCTTAGAAGGGGATACGCAGTATTTT. As protein: CASSLEGDTQYF. Full variable domain (remainder filled in from reference TRBV7-9 and TRBJ2-3): DTGVSQNPRHKITKRGQNVTFRCDPISEHNRLYWYRQTLGQGPEFLTYFQNEAQLEKSRLLSDRFSAERPKGSFSTLEIQRTEQGDSAMYLCASSLEGDTQYFGPGTRLTVL.

This chain connects TRBV25-1 to TRBJ1-1; D perhaps matches TRBD1 (5 bases). V lost 7 bases and J lost 4, with 7 bases in between. Looked up from germline, CDR1 is MGHDK and CDR2 is SYGVNS. CDR3 length: 11 residues. CDR3 amino acids: CASKRGTEAFF. CDR3 coding DNA: TGTGCCAGCAAAAGGGGCACTGAAGCTTTCTTT.

CDR3 sequence reads: CASSLPESYTEAFF. The CDR3 DNA is TGCGCCAGCAGCTTGCCAGAAAGTTACACTGAAGCTTTCTTT. The chain carries TRBV5-1 and TRBJ1-1, with D uncertain. The germline V and J ends were trimmed by 1 base and 3 bases, with 10 bases remaining between them. The germline CDR1 and CDR2 sequences are SGHRS and YFSETQ. This CDR3 has 14 amino acids. Together with reference TRBV5-1 and TRBJ1-1, the CDR3 gives the full variable domain: KAGVTQTPRYLIKTRGQQVTLSCSPISGHRSVSWYQQTPGQGLQFLFEYFSETQRNKGNFPGRFSGRQFSNSRSEMNVSTLELGDSALYLCASSLPESYTEAFFGQGTRLTVV.

The rearrangement joins TRBV9 to TRBJ1-4; D not resolved. Trimming pared 4 bases from V and 3 bases from J, leaving 22 bases between. This CDR3 region has 18 residues. Germline loops: CDR1 SGDLS, CDR2 YYNGEE. Here the CDR3 DNA reads TGTGCCAGCAGCCTGGGGAGGGCCGGAGGGCAGGCTAATGAAAAACTGTTTTTT. The encoded protein is CASSLGRAGGQANEKLFF.

The rearrangement uses TRBV5-1 and TRBJ1-6; 8 bases fit TRBD1. Germline CDR1 reads SGHRS; CDR2 reads YFSETQ. The CDR3 length is 15 residues. The V segment lost 5 bases and the J segment 5 bases; nucleotides outside the gene matches: 6. The CDR3 loop reads CASRQADRDNSPLHF. The CDR3 region has the DNA TGCGCCAGCAGACAAGCGGACAGGGATAATTCACCCCTCCACTTT.